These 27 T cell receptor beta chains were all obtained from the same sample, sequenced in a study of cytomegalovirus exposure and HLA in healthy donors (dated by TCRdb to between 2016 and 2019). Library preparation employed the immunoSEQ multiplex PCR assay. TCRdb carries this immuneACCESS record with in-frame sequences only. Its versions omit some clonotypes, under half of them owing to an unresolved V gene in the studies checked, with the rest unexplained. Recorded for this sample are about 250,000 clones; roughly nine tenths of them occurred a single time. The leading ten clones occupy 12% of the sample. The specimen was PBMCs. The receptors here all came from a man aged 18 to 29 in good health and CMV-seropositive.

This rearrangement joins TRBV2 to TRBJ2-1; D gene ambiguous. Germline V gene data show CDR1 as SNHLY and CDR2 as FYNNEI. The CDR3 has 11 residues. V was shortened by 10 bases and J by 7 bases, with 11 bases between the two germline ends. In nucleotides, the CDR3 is TGTGCCACCGCGGTGCGGAATGAGCAGTTCTTC. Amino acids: CATAVRNEQFF. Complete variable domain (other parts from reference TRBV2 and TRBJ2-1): EPEVTQTPSHQVTQMGQEVILRCVPISNHLYFYWYRQILGQKVEFLVSFYNNEISEKSEIFDDQFSVERPDGSNFTLKIRSTKLEDSAMYFCATAVRNEQFFGPGTRLTVL.

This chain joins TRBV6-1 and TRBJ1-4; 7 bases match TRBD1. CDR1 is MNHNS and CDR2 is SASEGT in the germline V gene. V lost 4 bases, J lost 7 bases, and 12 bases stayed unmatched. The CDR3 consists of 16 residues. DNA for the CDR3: TGTGCCAGCAGTGGGTGGGCCGGGACAGTTGGTGAAAAACTGTTTTTT. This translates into CASSGWAGTVGEKLFF.

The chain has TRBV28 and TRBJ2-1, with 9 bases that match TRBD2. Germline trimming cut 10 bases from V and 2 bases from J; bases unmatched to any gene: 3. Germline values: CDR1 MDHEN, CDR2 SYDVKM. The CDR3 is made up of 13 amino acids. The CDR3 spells CATVAGAYNEQFF. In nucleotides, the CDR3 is TGTGCCACCGTAGCGGGAGCCTACAATGAGCAGTTCTTC.

CDR3 in amino acids: CASSLDGISGANVLTF. The CDR3 DNA reads TGCGCCAGCAGCTTGGACGGAATCTCTGGGGCCAACGTCCTGACTTTC. The chain links TRBV5-1 to TRBJ2-6; D remains ambiguous. The CDR3 has 16 amino acids. Germline CDR1 reads SGHRS; CDR2 reads YFSETQ. V gave up 0 bases and J gave up 0 bases, with 7 bases separating them. Together with reference TRBV5-1 and TRBJ2-6, the CDR3 gives the full variable domain: KAGVTQTPRYLIKTRGQQVTLSCSPISGHRSVSWYQQTPGQGLQFLFEYFSETQRNKGNFPGRFSGRQFSNSRSEMNVSTLELGDSALYLCASSLDGISGANVLTFGAGSRLTVL.

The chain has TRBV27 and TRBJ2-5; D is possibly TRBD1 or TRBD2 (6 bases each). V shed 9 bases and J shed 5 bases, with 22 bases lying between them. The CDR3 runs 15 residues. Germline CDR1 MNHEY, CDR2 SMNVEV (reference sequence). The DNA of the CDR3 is TGTGCCAGTGGCGCCCGGGGGCTTTTGTATGAGACCCAGTACTTC. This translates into CASGARGLLYETQYF.

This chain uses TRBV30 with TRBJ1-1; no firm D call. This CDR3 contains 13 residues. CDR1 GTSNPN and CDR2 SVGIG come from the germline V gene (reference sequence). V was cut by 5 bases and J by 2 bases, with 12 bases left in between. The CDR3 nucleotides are TGTGCCTGGCAAAAGGGTACTAACACTGAAGCTTTCTTT. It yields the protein CAWQKGTNTEAFF.

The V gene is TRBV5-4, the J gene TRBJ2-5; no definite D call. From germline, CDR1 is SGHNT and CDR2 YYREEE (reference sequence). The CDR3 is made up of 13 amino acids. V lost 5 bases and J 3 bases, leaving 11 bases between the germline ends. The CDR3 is CASSPSGEETQYF. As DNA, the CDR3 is TGTGCCAGCAGTCCCAGTGGGGAAGAGACCCAGTACTTC.

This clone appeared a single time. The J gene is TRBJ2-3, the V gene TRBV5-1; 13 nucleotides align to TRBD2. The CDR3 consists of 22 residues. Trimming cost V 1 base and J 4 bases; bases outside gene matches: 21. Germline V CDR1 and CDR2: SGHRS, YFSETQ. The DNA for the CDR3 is TGCGCCAGCAGCTTGAAAGTCCCGGGCCGACTAGCGGGAGGCCCCGACGCAGATACGCAGTATTTT. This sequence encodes CASSLKVPGRLAGGPDADTQYF.

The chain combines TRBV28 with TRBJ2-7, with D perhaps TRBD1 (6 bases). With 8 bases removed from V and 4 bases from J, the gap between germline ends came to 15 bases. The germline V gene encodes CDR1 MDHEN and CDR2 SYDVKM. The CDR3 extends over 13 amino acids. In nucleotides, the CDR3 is TGTGCCAGCCGGGACACCGGTCGATACGAGCAGTACTTC. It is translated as CASRDTGRYEQYF.

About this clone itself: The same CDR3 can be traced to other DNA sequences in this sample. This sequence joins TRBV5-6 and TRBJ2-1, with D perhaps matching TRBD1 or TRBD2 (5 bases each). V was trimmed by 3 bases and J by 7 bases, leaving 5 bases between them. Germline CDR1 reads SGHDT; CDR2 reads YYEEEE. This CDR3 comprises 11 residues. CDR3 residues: CASSWGNEQFF. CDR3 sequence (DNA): TGTGCCAGCAGCTGGGGGAATGAGCAGTTCTTC.

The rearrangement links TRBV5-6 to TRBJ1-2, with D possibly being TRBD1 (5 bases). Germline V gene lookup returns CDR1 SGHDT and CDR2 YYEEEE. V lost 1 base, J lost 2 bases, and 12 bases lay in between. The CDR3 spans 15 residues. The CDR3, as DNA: TGTGCCAGCAGCTTGCCGGGGGTTACGAACTATGGCTACACCTTC. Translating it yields CASSLPGVTNYGYTF.

The CDR3 here is CASSFLRHEQYF. DNA for the CDR3: TGTGCCAGCAGTTTTCTCCGACACGAGCAGTACTTC. The V gene is TRBV27, the J gene TRBJ2-7; D unclear. Germline V CDR1 and CDR2: MNHEY, SMNVEV (reference sequence). Trimming cost V 3 bases and J 5 bases, with 8 bases left between them. The CDR3 runs to 12 residues.

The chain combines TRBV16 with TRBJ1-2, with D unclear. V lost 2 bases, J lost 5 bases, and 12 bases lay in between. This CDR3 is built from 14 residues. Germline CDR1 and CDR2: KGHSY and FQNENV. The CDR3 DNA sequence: TGTGCCAGCAGCCAAATCCGGGCAGTTTATGGCTACACCTTC. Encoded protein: CASSQIRAVYGYTF.

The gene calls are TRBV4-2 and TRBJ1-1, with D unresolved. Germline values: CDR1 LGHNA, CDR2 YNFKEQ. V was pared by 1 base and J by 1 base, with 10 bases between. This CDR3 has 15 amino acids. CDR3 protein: CASSQAYRTNTEAFF. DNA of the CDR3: TGTGCCAGCAGCCAAGCATATCGAACGAACACTGAAGCTTTCTTT.

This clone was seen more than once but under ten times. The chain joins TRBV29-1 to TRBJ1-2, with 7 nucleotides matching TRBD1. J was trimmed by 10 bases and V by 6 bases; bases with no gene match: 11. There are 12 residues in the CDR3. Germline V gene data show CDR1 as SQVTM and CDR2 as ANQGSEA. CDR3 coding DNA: TGCAGCGTGGATCCACAGGGGATTGACTACACCTTC. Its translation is CSVDPQGIDYTF.

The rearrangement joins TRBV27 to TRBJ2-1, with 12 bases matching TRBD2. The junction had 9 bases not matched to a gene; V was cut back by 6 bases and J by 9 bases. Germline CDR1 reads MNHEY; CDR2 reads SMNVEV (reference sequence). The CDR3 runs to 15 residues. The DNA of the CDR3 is TGTGCCAGCAGGGGACTAGCGGGCCCCGCGGGTGAGCAGTTCTTC. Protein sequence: CASRGLAGPAGEQFF.

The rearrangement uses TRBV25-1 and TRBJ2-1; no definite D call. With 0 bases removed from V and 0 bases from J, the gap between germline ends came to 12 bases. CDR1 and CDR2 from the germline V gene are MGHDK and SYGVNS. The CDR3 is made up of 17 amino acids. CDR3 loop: CASSEYLRTFSYNEQFF. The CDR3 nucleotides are TGTGCCAGCAGTGAATATCTGCGGACCTTCTCCTACAATGAGCAGTTCTTC. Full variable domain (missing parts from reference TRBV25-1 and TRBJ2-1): EADIYQTPRYLVIGTGKKITLECSQTMGHDKMYWYQQDPGMELHLIHYSYGVNSTEKGDLSSESTVSRIRTEHFPLTLESARPSHTSQYLCASSEYLRTFSYNEQFFGPGTRLTVL.

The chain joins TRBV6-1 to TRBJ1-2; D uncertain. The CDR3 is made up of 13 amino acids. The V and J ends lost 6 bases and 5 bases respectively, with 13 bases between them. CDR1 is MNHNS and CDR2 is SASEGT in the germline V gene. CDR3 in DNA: TGTGCCAGCAGGACGGACGGGTATTATGGCTACACCTTC. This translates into CASRTDGYYGYTF.

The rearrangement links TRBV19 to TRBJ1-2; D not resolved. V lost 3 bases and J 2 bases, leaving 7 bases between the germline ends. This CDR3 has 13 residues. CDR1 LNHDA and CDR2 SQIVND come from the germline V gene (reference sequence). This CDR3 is CASSISGNYGYTF. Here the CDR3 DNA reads TGTGCCAGTAGTATTAGCGGGAACTATGGCTACACCTTC.

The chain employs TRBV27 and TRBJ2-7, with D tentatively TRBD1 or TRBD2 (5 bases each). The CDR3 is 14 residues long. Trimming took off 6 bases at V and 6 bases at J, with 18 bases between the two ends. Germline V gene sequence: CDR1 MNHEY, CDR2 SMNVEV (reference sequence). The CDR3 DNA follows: TGTGCCAGCAGCCCCGGGACCTTGGGCTTCGAGCAGTACTTC. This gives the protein CASSPGTLGFEQYF.

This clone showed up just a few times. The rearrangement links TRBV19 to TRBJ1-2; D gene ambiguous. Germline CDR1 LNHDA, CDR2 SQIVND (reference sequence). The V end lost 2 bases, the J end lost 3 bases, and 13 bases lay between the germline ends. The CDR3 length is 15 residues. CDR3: CASSIQASAYYGYTF. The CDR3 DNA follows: TGTGCCAGTAGTATACAGGCAAGCGCTTACTATGGCTACACCTTC.

Here the CDR3 DNA reads TGTGCCACCAACGGACAGTCTCGAAACACCATATATTTT. As protein: CATNGQSRNTIYF. The V call is TRBV11-3, the J call TRBJ1-3, with D possibly being TRBD1 (6 bases). The germline V and J ends were trimmed by 10 bases and 5 bases, with 15 bases remaining between them. This CDR3 has 13 residues. Germline V gene data show CDR1 as SGHNT and CDR2 as YENEEA.

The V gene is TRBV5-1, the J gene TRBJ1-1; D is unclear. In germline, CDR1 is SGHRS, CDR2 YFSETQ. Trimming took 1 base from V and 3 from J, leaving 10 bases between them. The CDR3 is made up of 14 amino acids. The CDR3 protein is CASSLCRAYTEAFF. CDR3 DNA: TGCGCCAGCAGCTTGTGTAGGGCCTACACTGAAGCTTTCTTT.

CDR3 coding DNA: TGTGCCAGCAGCTTGAGTCTCGGGCCCTCCTACAATGAGCAGTTCTTC. Its translation: CASSLSLGPSYNEQFF. The genes are TRBV5-4 and TRBJ2-1; D unresolved. CDR1 is SGHNT, CDR2 YYREEE, per germline (reference sequence). The CDR3 has 16 amino acids. V lost 1 base to trimming and J lost 0 bases, with 11 bases between them.

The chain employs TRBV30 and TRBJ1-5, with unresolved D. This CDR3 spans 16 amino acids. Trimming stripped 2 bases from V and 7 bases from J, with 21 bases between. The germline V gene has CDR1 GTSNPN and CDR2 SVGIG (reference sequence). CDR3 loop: CAWSFRVGMVLQPQHF. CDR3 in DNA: TGTGCCTGGAGTTTCCGGGTGGGGATGGTATTACAGCCCCAGCATTTT.

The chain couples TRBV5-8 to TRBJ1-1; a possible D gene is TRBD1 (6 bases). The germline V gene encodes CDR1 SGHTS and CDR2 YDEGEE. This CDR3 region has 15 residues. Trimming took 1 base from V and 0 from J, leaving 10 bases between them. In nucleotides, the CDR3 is TGTGCCAGCAGCTTGACAGGGACGGTGAACACTGAAGCTTTCTTT. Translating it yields CASSLTGTVNTEAFF.

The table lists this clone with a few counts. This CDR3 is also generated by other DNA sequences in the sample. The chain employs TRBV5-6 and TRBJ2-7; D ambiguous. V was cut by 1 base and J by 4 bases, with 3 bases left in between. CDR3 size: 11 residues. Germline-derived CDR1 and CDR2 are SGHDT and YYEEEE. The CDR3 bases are TGTGCCAGCAGCTTGAGGTACGAGCAGTACTTC. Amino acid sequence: CASSLRYEQYF.